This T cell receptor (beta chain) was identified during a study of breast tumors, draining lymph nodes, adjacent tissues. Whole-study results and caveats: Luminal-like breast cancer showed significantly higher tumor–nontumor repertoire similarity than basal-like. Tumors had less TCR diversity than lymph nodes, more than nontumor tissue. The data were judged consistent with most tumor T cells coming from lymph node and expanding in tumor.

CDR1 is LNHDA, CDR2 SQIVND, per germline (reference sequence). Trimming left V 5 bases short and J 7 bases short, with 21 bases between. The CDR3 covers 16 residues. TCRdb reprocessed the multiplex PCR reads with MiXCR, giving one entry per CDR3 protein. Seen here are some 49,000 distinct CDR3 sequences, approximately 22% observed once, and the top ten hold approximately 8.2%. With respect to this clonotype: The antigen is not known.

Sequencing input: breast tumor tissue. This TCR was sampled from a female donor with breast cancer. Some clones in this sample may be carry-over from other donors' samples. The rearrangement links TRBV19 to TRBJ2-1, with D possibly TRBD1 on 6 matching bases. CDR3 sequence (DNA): TGTGCCAGTAGTGTGAGGCCGGGACAAGGTCTTAATGAGCAGTTCTTC. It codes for CASSVRPGQGLNEQFF.